Listed here is a single T cell receptor beta chain. The antigen is not known. Reverse transcription of about 0.5 to 1 ug RNA used random hexamers. Using its own MiXCR run on the immunoSEQ multiplex PCR reads, TCRdb lists one record per CDR3 protein. The repertoire includes some 180,000 distinct CDR3 sequences, about 95% of them detected once, and 0.085% to 0.1% sits in the top ten. The CDR3 is 14 residues long. Looked up from germline, CDR1 is DFQATT and CDR2 is SNEGSKA (reference sequence). Trimming stripped 3 bases from V and 3 bases from J, with 12 bases between. This sample was taken from a study of CD8 T cells in Susac syndrome. In the study overall: There were Susac syndrome patients who were therapy-naive at blood draw, others on corticosteroids, and others on intravenous immunoglobulin alone.

Study-level findings and limits: That the number of individuals in its TCR sequencing and HLA analysis was relatively small was acknowledged by the study.

TEMRA cells underwent FACS enrichment and CD8+ and CD4+ T cells underwent negative isolation. The chain carries TRBV20-1 and TRBJ1-5; D is possibly TRBD1 (5 bases). Sequencing was carried out using CD4+ T cells from PBMCs. The receptor was derived from a human donor with Susac syndrome. The CDR3 DNA is TGCAGTGCTAGCGAGGGGACCCTCAATCAGCCCCAGCATTTT. This gives the protein CSASEGTLNQPQHF.